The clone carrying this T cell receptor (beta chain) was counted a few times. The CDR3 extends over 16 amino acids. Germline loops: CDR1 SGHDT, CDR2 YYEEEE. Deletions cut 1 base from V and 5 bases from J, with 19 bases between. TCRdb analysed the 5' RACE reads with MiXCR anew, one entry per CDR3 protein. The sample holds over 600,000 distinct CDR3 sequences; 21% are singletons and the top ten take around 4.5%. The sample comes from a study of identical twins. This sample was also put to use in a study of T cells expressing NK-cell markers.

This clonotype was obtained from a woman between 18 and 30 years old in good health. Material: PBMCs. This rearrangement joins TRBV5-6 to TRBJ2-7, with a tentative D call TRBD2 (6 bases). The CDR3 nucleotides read TGTGCCAGCAGCTTGTATGTTTTGAAAGGGAGGAACGAGCAGTACTTC. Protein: CASSLYVLKGRNEQYF.